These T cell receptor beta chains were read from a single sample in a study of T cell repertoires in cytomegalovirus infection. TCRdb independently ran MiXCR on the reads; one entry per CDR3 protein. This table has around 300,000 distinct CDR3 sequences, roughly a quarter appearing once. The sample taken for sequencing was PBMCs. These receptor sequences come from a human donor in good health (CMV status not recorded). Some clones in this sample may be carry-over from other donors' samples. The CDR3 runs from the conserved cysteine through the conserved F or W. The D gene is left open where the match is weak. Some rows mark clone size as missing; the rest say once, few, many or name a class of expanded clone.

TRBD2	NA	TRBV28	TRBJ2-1	TGTGCCAGCAGTCCTACTAGCGGGGGCTTATATGAGCAGTTCTTC	CASSPTSGGLYEQFF
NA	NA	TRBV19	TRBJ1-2	TGTGCCAGTAGTATTGGGGGAAACTATGGCTACACCTTC	CASSIGGNYGYTF
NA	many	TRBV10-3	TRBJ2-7	TGTGCCATCAGTGAGTCATCGCCAGGGCAAGCCTACGAGCAGTACTTC	CAISESSPGQAYEQYF
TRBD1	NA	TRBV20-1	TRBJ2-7	TGCAGTGCTAGCACAGGGGGCCGCGAGCAGTACTTC	CSASTGGREQYF
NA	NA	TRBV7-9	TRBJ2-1	TGTGCCAGCAGCGCGGGAACTCATGGGAATGAGCAGTTCTTC	CASSAGTHGNEQFF
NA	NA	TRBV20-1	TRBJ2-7	NA	CSARVLRAVLRADQYF
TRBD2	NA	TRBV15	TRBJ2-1	TGTGCCACCAGCAGAACTCTAGCGGGAGGTCCCTACAATGAGCAGTTCTTC	CATSRTLAGGPYNEQFF
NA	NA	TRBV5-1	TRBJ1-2	TGCGCCAGCAGCTTTGACCGTAGCTATGGCTACACCTTC	CASSFDRSYGYTF
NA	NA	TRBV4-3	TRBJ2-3	TGCGCCAGCAGCCAAACAGTTAGAAGCACAGATACGCAGTATTTT	CASSQTVRSTDTQYF
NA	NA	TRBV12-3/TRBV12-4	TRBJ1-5	TGTGCCAGCAGATTTACACCATTGGTGGGCTATAGCAATCAGCCCCAGCATTTT	CASRFTPLVGYSNQPQHF
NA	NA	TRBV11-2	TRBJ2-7	TGTGCCAGCAGCTTAGTTGTTACGTTTTACTACGAGCAGTACTTC	CASSLVVTFYYEQYF
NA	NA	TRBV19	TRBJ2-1	TGTGCCAGTAGTATCCTCGGGCAGAACAATGAGCAGTTCTTC	CASSILGQNNEQFF
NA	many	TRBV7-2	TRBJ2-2	TGTGCCAGCAGGGGGGGACGCGCGAACACCGGGGAGCTGTTTTTT	CASRGGRANTGELFF
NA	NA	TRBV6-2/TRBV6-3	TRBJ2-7	TGTGCCAGCAGTTACGTTCAGCGGCGCTCCTACGAGCAGTACTTC	CASSYVQRRSYEQYF
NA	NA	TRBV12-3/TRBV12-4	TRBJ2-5	TGTGCCAGCAGCCCCCAGGGAACCCAAGAGACCCAGTACTTC	CASSPQGTQETQYF
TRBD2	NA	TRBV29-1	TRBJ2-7	TGCAGCGCAAAGACTAGCGGGGTCTACGAGCAGTACTTC	CSAKTSGVYEQYF
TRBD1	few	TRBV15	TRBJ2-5	TGTGCCACCAGGCCGACAGGGTACCACGGAGAGACCCAGTACTTC	CATRPTGYHGETQYF
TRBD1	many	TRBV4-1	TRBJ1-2	TGCGCCAGCAGCCAAGATTCCAGGGGGCTGGTTGGCTACACCTTC	CASSQDSRGLVGYTF
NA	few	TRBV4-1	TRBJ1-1	TGCGCCAGCAGCCAAGGCGAGTTTGAGAAGTTGAACACTGAAGCTTTCTTT	CASSQGEFEKLNTEAFF
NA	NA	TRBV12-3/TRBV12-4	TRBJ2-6	TGTGCCAGCAGTTTAGCTGGGACGGGACCCTCTGGGGCCAACGTCCTGACTTTC	CASSLAGTGPSGANVLTF
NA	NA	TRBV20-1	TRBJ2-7	TGCAGTGCTAGAGATCGGAAGGGGCGACGGGCCTCCTACGAGCAGTACTTC	CSARDRKGRRASYEQYF
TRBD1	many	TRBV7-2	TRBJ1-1	TGTGCCAGCAGTCTGACAGGGTACACTGAAGCTTTCTTT	CASSLTGYTEAFF
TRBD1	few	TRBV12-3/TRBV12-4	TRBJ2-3	TGTGCCAGCAGAACCTTAGGGACAGGGGGCACAGATACGCAGTATTTT	CASRTLGTGGTDTQYF
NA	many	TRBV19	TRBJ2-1	TGTGCCAGTAGTATAGAGGGACTCGGAACCAATGAGCAGTTCTTC	CASSIEGLGTNEQFF
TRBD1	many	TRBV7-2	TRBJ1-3	TGTGCCAGCAGCAAACAGGGACAGTGGATTGGAAACACCATATATTTT	CASSKQGQWIGNTIYF
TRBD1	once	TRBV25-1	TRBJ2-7	TGTGCCAGCGGACAGGTCACCTACGAGCAGTACTTC	CASGQVTYEQYF